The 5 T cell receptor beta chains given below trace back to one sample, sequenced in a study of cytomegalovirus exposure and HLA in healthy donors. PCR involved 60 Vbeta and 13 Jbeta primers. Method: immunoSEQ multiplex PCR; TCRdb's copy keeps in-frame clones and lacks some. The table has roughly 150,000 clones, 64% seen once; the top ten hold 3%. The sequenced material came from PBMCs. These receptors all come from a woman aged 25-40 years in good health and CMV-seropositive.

CDR3 coding DNA: TGTGCCAGCAGACCAACAGGGTCCCGCCTCAATGAGCAGTTCTTC. It translates to CASRPTGSRLNEQFF. This chain links TRBV28 with TRBJ2-1, with D tentatively TRBD1 (6 bases). The CDR3 has 15 residues. V was trimmed by 6 bases and J by 6 bases, leaving 18 bases between them. The germline gives CDR1 MDHEN, CDR2 SYDVKM.

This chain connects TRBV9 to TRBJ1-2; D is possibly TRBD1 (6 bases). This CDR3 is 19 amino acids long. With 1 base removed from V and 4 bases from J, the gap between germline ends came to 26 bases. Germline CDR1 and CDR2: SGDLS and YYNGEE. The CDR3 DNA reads TGTGCCAGCAGCGTAAACCGGGGGGGCGCGTCCCTATCAACCTATGGCTACACCTTC. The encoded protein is CASSVNRGGASLSTYGYTF.

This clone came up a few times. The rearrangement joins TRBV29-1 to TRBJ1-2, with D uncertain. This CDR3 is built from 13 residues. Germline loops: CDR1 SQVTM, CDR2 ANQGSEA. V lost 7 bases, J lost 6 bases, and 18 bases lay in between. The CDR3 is CSARTGVEDGYTF. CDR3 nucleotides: TGCAGCGCCCGGACTGGGGTGGAGGATGGCTACACCTTC.

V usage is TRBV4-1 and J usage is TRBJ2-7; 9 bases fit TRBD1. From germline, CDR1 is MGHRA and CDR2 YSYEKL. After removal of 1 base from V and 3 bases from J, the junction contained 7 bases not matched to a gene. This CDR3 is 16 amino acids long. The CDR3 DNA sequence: TGCGCCAGCAGCCAAGCAACAGGGGGCAGTTTCTACGAGCAGTACTTC. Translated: CASSQATGGSFYEQYF.

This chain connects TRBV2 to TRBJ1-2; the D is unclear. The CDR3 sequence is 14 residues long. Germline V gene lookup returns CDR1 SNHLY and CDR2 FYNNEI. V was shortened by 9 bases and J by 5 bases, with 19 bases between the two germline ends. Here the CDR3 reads CASKGSLSTYGYTF. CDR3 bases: TGTGCCAGTAAAGGGAGTCTTAGTACGTATGGCTACACCTTC.